A selection of T cell receptor beta chains follows, all from one sample in a study of OX40 agonist ivuxolimab in advanced cancers. TCRdb keeps only in-frame clones here, not all; method: immunoSEQ multiplex PCR. The sample has about 11,000 clones, around 80% seen once. The source was CD4+ or CD8+ T cells sorted from blood, collected in a trial of the OX40 agonist ivuxolimab. The receptors were gathered from an adult with an advanced solid tumor such as melanoma, head and neck, liver or kidney cancer. Both conserved end residues are part of each CDR3. The order of the fields is V gene, D gene, J gene, CDR3 DNA, CDR3 protein. A D gene is named only where the DNA matches it firmly.

TRBV13	NA	TRBJ1-1	TGTGCCAGCAGCTGGGGGTTGGGGGGGAACACTGAAGCTTTCTTT	CASSWGLGGNTEAFF
TRBV4-2	NA	TRBJ2-3	TGTGCCAGCAGCCAAGAAGTCGCCGAAGATACGCAGTATTTT	CASSQEVAEDTQYF
TRBV13	TRBD2	TRBJ2-3	TGTGCCAGCAGCTTAGGAGGTAGCGGGATGATTTCAGATACGCAGTATTTT	CASSLGGSGMISDTQYF
TRBV10-3	TRBD1	TRBJ2-5	TGTGCCAGCAAGACAGGGGGCGAGGAGACCCAGTACTTC	CASKTGGEETQYF
TRBV6-1	TRBD2	TRBJ2-3	TGTGCCAGCAGTGAAGCGGGACTAGCGGGATTGGATACGCAGTATTTT	CASSEAGLAGLDTQYF
TRBV6-1	NA	TRBJ1-2	TGTGCCAGCAGTCACCGGGACGGCCCCTATTTC	CASSHRDGPYF
TRBV18	NA	TRBJ2-7	TGTGCCAGCTCACCACGGCAGGGGGGACCCTACGAGCAGTACTTC	CASSPRQGGPYEQYF
TRBV5-6	NA	TRBJ2-5	TGTGCCAGCAGCTTGGAGCCAGGGTTGAGGGAGACCCAGTACTTC	CASSLEPGLRETQYF
TRBV18	NA	TRBJ2-7	TGTGCCAGCTCACCACGGCAGGGGGGATCCTACGAGCAGTACTTC	CASSPRQGGSYEQYF
TRBV5-6	NA	TRBJ1-1	TGTGCCAGCAGCATAAACAGGCACGGGTACGCTGAAGCTTTCTTT	CASSINRHGYAEAFF
TRBV7-9	NA	TRBJ2-2	TGTGCCAGCAGCTCGCCTCGGGAAGCCGGCGGGGAGCTGTTTTTT	CASSSPREAGGELFF